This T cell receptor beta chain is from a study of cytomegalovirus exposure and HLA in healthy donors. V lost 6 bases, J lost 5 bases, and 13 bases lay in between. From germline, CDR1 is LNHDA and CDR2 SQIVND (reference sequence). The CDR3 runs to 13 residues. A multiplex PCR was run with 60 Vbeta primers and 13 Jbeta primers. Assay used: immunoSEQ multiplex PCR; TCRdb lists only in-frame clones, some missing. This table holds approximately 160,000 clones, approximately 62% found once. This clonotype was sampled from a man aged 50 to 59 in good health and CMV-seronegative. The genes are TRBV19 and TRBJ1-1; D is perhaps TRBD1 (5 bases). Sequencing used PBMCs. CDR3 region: CASRGGLRTEAFF. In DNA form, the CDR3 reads TGTGCCAGTAGGGGGGGACTTAGGACTGAAGCTTTCTTT. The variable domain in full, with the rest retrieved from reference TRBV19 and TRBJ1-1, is DGGITQSPKYLFRKEGQNVTLSCEQNLNHDAMYWYRQDPGQGLRLIYYSQIVNDFQKGDIAEGYSVSREKKESFPLTVTSAQKNPTAFYLCASRGGLRTEAFFGQGTRLTVV.